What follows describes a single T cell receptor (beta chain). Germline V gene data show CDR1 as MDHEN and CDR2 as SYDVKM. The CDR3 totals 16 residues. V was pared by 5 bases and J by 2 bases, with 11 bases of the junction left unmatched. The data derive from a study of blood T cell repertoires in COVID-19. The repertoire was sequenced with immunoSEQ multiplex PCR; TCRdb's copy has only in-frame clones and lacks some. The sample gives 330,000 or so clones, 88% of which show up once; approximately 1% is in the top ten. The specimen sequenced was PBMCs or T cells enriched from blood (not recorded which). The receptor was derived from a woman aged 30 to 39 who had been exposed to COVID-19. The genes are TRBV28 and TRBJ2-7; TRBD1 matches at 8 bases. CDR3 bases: TGTGCCAGCAGTCACAGGACAGGGCCTATCACCTACGAGCAGTACTTC. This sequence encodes CASSHRTGPITYEQYF. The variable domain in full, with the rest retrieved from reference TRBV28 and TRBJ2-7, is DVKVTQSSRYLVKRTGEKVFLECVQDMDHENMFWYRQDPGLGLRLIYFSYDVKMKEKGDIPEGYSVSREKKERFSLILESASTNQTSMYLCASSHRTGPITYEQYFGPGTRLTVT.